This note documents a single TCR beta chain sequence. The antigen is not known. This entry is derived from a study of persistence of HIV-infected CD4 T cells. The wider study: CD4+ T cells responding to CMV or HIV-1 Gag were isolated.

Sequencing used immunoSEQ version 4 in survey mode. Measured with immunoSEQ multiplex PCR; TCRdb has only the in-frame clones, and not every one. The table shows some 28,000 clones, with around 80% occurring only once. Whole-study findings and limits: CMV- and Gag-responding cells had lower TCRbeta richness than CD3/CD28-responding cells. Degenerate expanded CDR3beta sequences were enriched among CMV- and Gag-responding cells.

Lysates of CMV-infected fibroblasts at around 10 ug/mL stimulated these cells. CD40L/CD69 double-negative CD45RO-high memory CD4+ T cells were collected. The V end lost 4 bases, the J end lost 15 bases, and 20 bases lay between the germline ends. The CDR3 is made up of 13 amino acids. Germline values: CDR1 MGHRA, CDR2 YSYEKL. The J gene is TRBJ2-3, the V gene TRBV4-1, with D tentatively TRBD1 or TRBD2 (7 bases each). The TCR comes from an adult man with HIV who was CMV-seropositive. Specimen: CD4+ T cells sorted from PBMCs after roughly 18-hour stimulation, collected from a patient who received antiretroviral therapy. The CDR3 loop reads CASSLIRQGGLYF. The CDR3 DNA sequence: TGCGCCAGCAGCCTAATCCGGCAGGGGGGGCTATATTTT.